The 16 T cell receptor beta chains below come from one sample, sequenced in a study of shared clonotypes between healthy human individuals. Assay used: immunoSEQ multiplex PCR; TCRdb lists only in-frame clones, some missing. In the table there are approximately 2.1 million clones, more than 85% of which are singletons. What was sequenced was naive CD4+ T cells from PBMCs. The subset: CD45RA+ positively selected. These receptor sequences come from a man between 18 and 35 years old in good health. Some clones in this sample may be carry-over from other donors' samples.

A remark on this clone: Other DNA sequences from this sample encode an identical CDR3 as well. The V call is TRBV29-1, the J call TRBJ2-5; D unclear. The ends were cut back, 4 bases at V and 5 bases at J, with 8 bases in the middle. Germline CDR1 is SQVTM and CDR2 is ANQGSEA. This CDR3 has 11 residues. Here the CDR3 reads CSVVGWETQYF. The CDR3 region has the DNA TGCAGCGTTGTAGGGTGGGAGACCCAGTACTTC.

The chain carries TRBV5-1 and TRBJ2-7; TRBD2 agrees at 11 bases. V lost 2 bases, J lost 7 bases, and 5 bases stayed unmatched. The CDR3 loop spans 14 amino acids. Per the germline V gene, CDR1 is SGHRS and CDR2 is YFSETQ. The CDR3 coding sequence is TGCGCCAGCAGCTTATCGGGACTAGCGGCTGAGCAGTACTTC. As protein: CASSLSGLAAEQYF.

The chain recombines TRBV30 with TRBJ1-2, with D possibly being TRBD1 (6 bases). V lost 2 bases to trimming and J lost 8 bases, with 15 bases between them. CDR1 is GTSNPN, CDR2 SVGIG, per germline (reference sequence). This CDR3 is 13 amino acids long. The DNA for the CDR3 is TGTGCCTGGAGTACGACGGGGGCTTGGGGCTACACCTTC. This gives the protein CAWSTTGAWGYTF. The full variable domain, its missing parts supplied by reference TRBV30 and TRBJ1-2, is SQTIHQWPATLVQPVGSPLSLECTVEGTSNPNLYWYRQAAGRGLQLLFYSVGIGQISSEVPQNLSASRPQDRQFILSSKKLLLSDSGFYLCAWSTTGAWGYTFGSGTRLTVV.

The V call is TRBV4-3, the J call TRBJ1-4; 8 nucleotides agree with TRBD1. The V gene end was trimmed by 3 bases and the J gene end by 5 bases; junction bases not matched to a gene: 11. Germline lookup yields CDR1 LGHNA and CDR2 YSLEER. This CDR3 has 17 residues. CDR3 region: CASSQGSSQGVNEKLFF. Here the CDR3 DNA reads TGCGCCAGCAGCCAGGGAAGCTCACAGGGGGTAAATGAAAAACTGTTTTTT.

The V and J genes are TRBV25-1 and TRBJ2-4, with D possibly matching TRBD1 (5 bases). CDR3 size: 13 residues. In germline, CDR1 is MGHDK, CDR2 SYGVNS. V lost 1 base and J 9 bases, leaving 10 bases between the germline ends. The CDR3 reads CASSELDKGIQYF. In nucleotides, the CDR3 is TGTGCCAGCAGTGAATTGGACAAAGGCATTCAGTACTTC.

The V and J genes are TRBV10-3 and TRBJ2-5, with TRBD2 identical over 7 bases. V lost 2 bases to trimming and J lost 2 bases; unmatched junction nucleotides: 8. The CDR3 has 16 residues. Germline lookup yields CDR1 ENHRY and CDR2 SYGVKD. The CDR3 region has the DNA TGTGCCATCAGTGAGGGGGCTAGCGGTTCACAAGAGACCCAGTACTTC. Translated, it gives CAISEGASGSQETQYF.

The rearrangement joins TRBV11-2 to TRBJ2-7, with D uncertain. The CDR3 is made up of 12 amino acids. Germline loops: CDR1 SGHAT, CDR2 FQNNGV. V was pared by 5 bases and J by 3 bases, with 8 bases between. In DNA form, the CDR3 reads TGTGCCAGCAGCCGTAATCGCTACGAGCAGTACTTC. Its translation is CASSRNRYEQYF.

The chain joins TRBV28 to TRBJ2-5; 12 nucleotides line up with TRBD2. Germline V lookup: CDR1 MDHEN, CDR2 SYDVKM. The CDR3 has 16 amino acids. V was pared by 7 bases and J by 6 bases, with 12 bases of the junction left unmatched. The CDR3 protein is CASTIALAGGHQTQYF. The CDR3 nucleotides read TGTGCCAGCACCATAGCCCTAGCGGGAGGGCACCAGACCCAGTACTTC.

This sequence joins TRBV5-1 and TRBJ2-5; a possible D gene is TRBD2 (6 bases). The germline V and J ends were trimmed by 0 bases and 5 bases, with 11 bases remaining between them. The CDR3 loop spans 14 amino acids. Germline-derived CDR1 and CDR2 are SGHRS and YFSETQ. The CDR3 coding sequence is TGCGCCAGCAGCTTGGCTCCCGGGAGCGAGACCCAGTACTTC. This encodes CASSLAPGSETQYF.

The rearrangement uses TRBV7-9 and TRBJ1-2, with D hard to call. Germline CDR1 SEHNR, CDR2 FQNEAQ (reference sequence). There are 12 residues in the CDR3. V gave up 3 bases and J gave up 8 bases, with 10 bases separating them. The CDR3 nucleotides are TGTGCCAGCAGCTTTGATGGCCGCGGCTACACCTTC. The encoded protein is CASSFDGRGYTF.

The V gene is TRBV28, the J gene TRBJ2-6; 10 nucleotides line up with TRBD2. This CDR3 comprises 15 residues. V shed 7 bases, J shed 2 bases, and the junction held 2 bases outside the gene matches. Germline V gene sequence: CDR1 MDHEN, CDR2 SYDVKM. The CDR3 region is CASNLAGAGANVLTF. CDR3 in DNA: TGTGCCAGCAATCTAGCGGGAGCTGGGGCCAACGTCCTGACTTTC.

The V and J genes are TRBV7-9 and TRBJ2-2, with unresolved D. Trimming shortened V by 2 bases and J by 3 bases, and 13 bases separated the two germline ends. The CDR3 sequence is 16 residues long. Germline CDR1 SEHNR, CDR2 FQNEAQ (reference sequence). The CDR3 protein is CASSLWWQQHTGELFF. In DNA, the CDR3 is TGTGCCAGCAGCTTATGGTGGCAGCAGCACACCGGGGAGCTGTTTTTT.

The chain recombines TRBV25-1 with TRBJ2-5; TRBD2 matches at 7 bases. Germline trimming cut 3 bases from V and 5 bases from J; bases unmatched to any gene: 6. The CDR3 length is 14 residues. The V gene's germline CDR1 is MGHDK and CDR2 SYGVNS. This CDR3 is CASSDQRGRETQYF. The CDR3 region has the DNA TGTGCCAGCAGTGACCAGCGGGGTAGGGAGACCCAGTACTTC.

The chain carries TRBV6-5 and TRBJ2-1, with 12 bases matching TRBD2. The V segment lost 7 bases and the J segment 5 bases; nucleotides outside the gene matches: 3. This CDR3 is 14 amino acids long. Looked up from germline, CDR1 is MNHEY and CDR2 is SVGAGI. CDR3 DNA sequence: TGTGCCAGCACCAGACTAGCGGGGGACAATGAGCAGTTCTTC. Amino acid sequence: CASTRLAGDNEQFF.

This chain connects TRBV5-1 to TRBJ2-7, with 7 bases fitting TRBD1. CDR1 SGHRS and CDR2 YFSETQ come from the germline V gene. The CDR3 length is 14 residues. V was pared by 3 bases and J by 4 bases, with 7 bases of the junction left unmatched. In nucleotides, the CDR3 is TGCGCCAGCAGCTCGCAGGGGGTGAGGTACGAGCAGTACTTC. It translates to CASSSQGVRYEQYF.

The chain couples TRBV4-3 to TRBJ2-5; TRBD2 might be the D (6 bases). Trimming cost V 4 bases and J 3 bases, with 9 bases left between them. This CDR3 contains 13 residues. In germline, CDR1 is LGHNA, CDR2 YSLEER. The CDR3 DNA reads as TGCGCCAGCAGCCTCAGACTAGAAGAGACCCAGTACTTC. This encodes CASSLRLEETQYF.